Shown below are 23 T cell receptor beta chains from a single sample sequenced in a study of cytomegalovirus exposure and HLA in healthy donors. The PCR had 60 Vbeta and 13 Jbeta primers. The assay was immunoSEQ multiplex PCR, and TCRdb's table has in-frame clones only and misses some. The sample lists 120,000 or so clones, 10% to 13% seen once, with around 4.6% in the top ten. Material: PBMCs. All receptors derive from a woman under 30 in good health and CMV-seropositive.

The chain employs TRBV7-3 and TRBJ2-2, with TRBD2 matching over 7 bases. The CDR3 sequence is 14 residues long. With 1 base clipped from V and 7 bases from J, the junction kept 3 bases outside the gene matches. Germline lookup yields CDR1 SGHTA and CDR2 FQGTGA. The CDR3 reads CASSLRGGVGELFF. DNA of the CDR3: TGTGCCAGCAGCTTAAGGGGAGGGGTCGGGGAGCTGTTTTTT.

In its sample, this clone was seen a few times. The rearrangement links TRBV9 to TRBJ2-1; no reliable D call. CDR1 and CDR2 (germline): SGDLS, YYNGEE. The CDR3 extends over 14 amino acids. V dropped 0 bases and J dropped 0 bases, with 4 bases sitting between them. CDR3 DNA: TGTGCCAGCAGCGTAGACAACTCCTACAATGAGCAGTTCTTC. Its translation: CASSVDNSYNEQFF.

This clone was observed a handful of times. V gene TRBV7-6 combines with J gene TRBJ2-5, with D unresolved. The CDR3 has 13 amino acids. Per the germline V gene, CDR1 is SGHVS and CDR2 is FNYEAQ. The germline V and J ends were trimmed by 8 bases and 2 bases, with 12 bases remaining between them. This chain's CDR3 is CASRNLIQETQYF. CDR3 sequence (DNA): TGTGCCAGCCGCAACCTAATACAAGAGACCCAGTACTTC.

This chain uses TRBV5-4 with TRBJ2-3; D is possibly TRBD2 (5 bases). This CDR3 has 15 residues. CDR1 is SGHNT and CDR2 is YYREEE in the germline V gene (reference sequence). Trimming left V 0 bases short and J 7 bases short, with 15 bases between. CDR3 residues: CASSLDSFSGNTQYF. CDR3 coding DNA: TGTGCCAGCAGCTTGGACAGCTTTTCGGGAAATACGCAGTATTTT.

This clone turned up a few times. The genes are TRBV25-1 and TRBJ2-1; 11 bases align to TRBD2. The V segment lost 2 bases and the J segment 9 bases; nucleotides outside the gene matches: 9. The CDR3 length is 16 residues. The germline V gene encodes CDR1 MGHDK and CDR2 SYGVNS. The CDR3 DNA reads as TGTGCCAGCAGTGAACTTACTAGCGGGAGAAAGAGTGAGCAGTTCTTC. It codes for CASSELTSGRKSEQFF.

This clone showed up just a few times. The chain couples TRBV6-5 to TRBJ2-7; 8 nucleotides line up with TRBD2. This CDR3 spans 15 amino acids. The germline CDR1 and CDR2 sequences are MNHEY and SVGAGI. J was trimmed by 5 bases and V by 2 bases; bases with no gene match: 8. CDR3 sequence: CASSYNRGGGNEQYF. The CDR3 DNA is TGTGCCAGCAGTTACAATCGGGGGGGAGGGAACGAGCAGTACTTC.

The J gene is TRBJ2-7, the V gene TRBV2; 11 positions match TRBD2. Germline V gene data show CDR1 as SNHLY and CDR2 as FYNNEI. CDR3 length: 15 amino acids. The V segment lost 6 bases and the J segment 5 bases; nucleotides outside the gene matches: 9. In nucleotides, the CDR3 is TGTGCCAGCAGCCGTAGCGGGAGGGCCGGCAACGAGCAGTACTTC. Its protein is CASSRSGRAGNEQYF. The whole variable domain, remainder taken from reference TRBV2 and TRBJ2-7, is EPEVTQTPSHQVTQMGQEVILRCVPISNHLYFYWYRQILGQKVEFLVSFYNNEISEKSEIFDDQFSVERPDGSNFTLKIRSTKLEDSAMYFCASSRSGRAGNEQYFGPGTRLTVT.

This clone has only a few counts. V is TRBV27 and J is TRBJ2-1; 11 bases agree with TRBD2. The CDR3 has 15 residues. The V gene's germline CDR1 is MNHEY and CDR2 SMNVEV (reference sequence). V was pared by 5 bases and J by 7 bases, with 7 bases of the junction left unmatched. CDR3 DNA: TGTGCCAGCAGTCCACTAGCGGGGGACAGGAATGAGCAGTTCTTC. The encoded protein is CASSPLAGDRNEQFF.

CDR3 in amino acids: CSVGRGSSYEQYF. CDR3 coding DNA: TGCAGCGTTGGGAGGGGATCTTCCTACGAGCAGTACTTC. The rearrangement uses TRBV29-1 and TRBJ2-7; the D gene is possibly TRBD2 (6 bases). Germline CDR1 and CDR2: SQVTM and ANQGSEA. The CDR3 spans 13 residues. V was shortened by 4 bases and J by 1 base, with 11 bases between the two germline ends.

The V gene is TRBV6-1, the J gene TRBJ2-7, with D unresolved. The germline V gene encodes CDR1 MNHNS and CDR2 SASEGT. V gave up 3 bases and J gave up 5 bases, with 11 bases separating them. The CDR3 has 13 residues. The CDR3 reads CASSEVYSHEQYF. CDR3 bases: TGTGCCAGCAGTGAGGTTTACAGCCACGAGCAGTACTTC.

In this sample, this clone turned up a few times. The V and J genes are TRBV7-2 and TRBJ2-7; 10 positions match TRBD1. Germline-derived CDR1 and CDR2 are SGHTA and FQGNSA. J was trimmed by 3 bases and V by 5 bases; bases with no gene match: 7. The CDR3 spans 15 residues. In DNA, the CDR3 is TGTGCCAGCAGCCCGACAGGGGGCTCCCTCTACGAGCAGTACTTC. This translates into CASSPTGGSLYEQYF.

This clone has more than one count but fewer than ten. The chain recombines TRBV7-3 with TRBJ1-1; possibly TRBD1 for D (6 bases). The CDR3 is 14 amino acids. Deletions cut 3 bases from V and 0 bases from J, with 8 bases between. The V gene's germline CDR1 is SGHTA and CDR2 FQGTGA. In DNA, the CDR3 is TGTGCCAGCAGCTTCGGGACATTGAACACTGAAGCTTTCTTT. It codes for CASSFGTLNTEAFF.

This chain uses TRBV9 with TRBJ2-7, with D possibly being TRBD2 (6 bases). V lost 0 bases and J 7 bases, leaving 11 bases between the germline ends. This CDR3 comprises 13 residues. From germline, CDR1 is SGDLS and CDR2 YYNGEE. For the CDR3, the DNA is TGTGCCAGCAGCGTAGCGGGAGTAAGGGAGCAGTACTTC. Protein product: CASSVAGVREQYF.

The gene calls are TRBV7-3 and TRBJ2-1, with 7 bases that match TRBD2. The CDR3 spans 15 residues. Germline CDR1 and CDR2: SGHTA and FQGTGA. V lost 3 bases and J lost 8; bases outside the gene matches: 10. The CDR3: CASSLGGKGEHEQFF. CDR3 bases: TGTGCCAGCAGCTTGGGAGGGAAGGGAGAGCATGAGCAGTTCTTC.

This clone was counted between two and nine times. The chain joins TRBV5-4 to TRBJ1-1; TRBD1 might be the D (6 bases). CDR3 length equals 14 residues. Trimming took off 3 bases at V and 0 bases at J, with 9 bases between the two ends. Germline CDR1 reads SGHNT; CDR2 reads YYREEE (reference sequence). The CDR3: CASSSGHLNTEAFF. CDR3 DNA: TGTGCCAGCAGCTCGGGACACCTGAACACTGAAGCTTTCTTT.

This chain joins TRBV7-9 and TRBJ2-2; possible D gene TRBD1, 6 bases. Trimming removed 1 base from V and 6 bases from J, with 12 bases in between. Germline CDR1 and CDR2: SEHNR and FQNEAQ (reference sequence). The CDR3 runs 15 residues. CDR3 protein: CASSLVGGAAGELFF. CDR3 nucleotide sequence: TGTGCCAGCAGCTTAGTTGGGGGCGCGGCCGGGGAGCTGTTTTTT. The entire variable domain, with the rest obtained from reference TRBV7-9 and TRBJ2-2, is as follows: DTGVSQNPRHKITKRGQNVTFRCDPISEHNRLYWYRQTLGQGPEFLTYFQNEAQLEKSRLLSDRFSAERPKGSFSTLEIQRTEQGDSAMYLCASSLVGGAAGELFFGEGSRLTVL.

This clone was counted between two and nine times. The chain employs TRBV11-2 and TRBJ2-3, with 8 nucleotides matching TRBD2. Germline V gives CDR1 SGHAT, CDR2 FQNNGV. J was trimmed by 4 bases and V by 2 bases; bases with no gene match: 2. This CDR3 is built from 14 residues. For the CDR3, the DNA is TGTGCCAGCAGCTTATTCGGGGGGGCAGATACGCAGTATTTT. Protein sequence: CASSLFGGADTQYF.

CDR3 nucleotides: TGTGCCAGCAGCCTCTCCACAGGGGGCCTTGAAGCTTTCTTT. This sequence encodes CASSLSTGGLEAFF. The chain recombines TRBV7-6 with TRBJ1-1; 9 positions match TRBD1. J was trimmed by 7 bases and V by 5 bases; bases with no gene match: 8. The CDR3 consists of 14 residues. CDR1 SGHVS and CDR2 FNYEAQ come from the germline V gene.

The genes are TRBV6-6 and TRBJ1-5; the match to TRBD1 covers 7 bases. Germline lookup yields CDR1 MNHNY and CDR2 SVGAGI (reference sequence). The CDR3 has 13 amino acids. The J segment lost 4 bases and the V segment lost 6 bases, leaving 3 bases of the junction unmatched. CDR3 loop: CASSGQVNQPQHF. DNA for the CDR3: TGTGCCAGCAGCGGACAGGTTAATCAGCCCCAGCATTTT.

This clone was observed a few times. V usage is TRBV6-6 and J usage is TRBJ2-2, with a possible D match to TRBD2 (5 bases). The V end lost 7 bases, the J end lost 3 bases, and 12 bases lay between the germline ends. This CDR3 region has 14 residues. CDR1 MNHNY and CDR2 SVGAGI come from the germline V gene (reference sequence). The CDR3 nucleotides read TGTGCCAGCACCCCGAGCGGATACACCGGGGAGCTGTTTTTT. Translated, it gives CASTPSGYTGELFF.

The V and J genes are TRBV23-1 and TRBJ2-5; D may be TRBD2 (5 bases). TRBV23-1 is annotated as an ORF whose role is uncertain. This CDR3 comprises 13 residues. Between the trimmed V and J ends, which lost 0 bases and 3 bases, there was a span of 5 bases. The CDR3: CASSQSREETQYF. CDR3 coding DNA: TGCGCCAGCAGTCAATCGAGGGAAGAGACCCAGTACTTC.

There are a few counts of this clone. This sequence joins TRBV6-5 and TRBJ2-7, with D hard to call. Germline lookup yields CDR1 MNHEY and CDR2 SVGAGI. The V end was cut by 5 bases, the J end by 8 bases, with 10 bases between. CDR3 length: 11 residues. CDR3 region: CASSGEYQQYF. The DNA of the CDR3 is TGTGCCAGCAGTGGAGAATACCAGCAGTACTTC.

This chain links TRBV7-9 with TRBJ1-3; maybe TRBD1 (5 bases). Germline V gene sequence: CDR1 SEHNR, CDR2 FQNEAQ (reference sequence). The CDR3 loop spans 16 amino acids. Trimming removed 5 bases from V and 0 bases from J, with 14 bases in between. Here the CDR3 DNA reads TGTGCCAGCAGCACTAACCAGGGAATCTCTGGAAACACCATATATTTT. It is translated as CASSTNQGISGNTIYF.